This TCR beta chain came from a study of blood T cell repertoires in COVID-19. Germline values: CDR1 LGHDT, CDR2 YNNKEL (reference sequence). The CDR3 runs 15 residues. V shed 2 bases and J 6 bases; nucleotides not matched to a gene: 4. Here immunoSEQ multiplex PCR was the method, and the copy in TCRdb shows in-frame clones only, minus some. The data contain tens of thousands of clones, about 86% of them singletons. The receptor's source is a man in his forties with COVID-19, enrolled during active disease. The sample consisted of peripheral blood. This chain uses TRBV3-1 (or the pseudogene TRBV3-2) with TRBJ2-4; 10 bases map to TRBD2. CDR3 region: CASSQLAGAGNIQYF. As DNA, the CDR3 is TGTGCCAGCAGCCAACTAGCGGGGGCGGGAAACATTCAGTACTTC.